One and the same sample provided the 18 T cell receptor beta chains below, sequenced in a study of T cell repertoires in cytomegalovirus infection. Each CDR3 protein gets one entry after TCRdb re-called the reads with MiXCR. This sample has some 390,000 distinct CDR3 sequences, with around 18% found just once. The sequencing input was PBMCs. The receptor source for this set is a human donor in good health (CMV status not recorded). Some clones in this sample may be carry-over from other donors' samples.

This clonotype was counted only a few times. CDR3 amino acids: CASSEVGGGETQYF. The DNA of the CDR3 is TGTGCCAGCAGCGAGGTCGGGGGGGGAGAGACCCAGTACTTC. The chain employs TRBV7-2 and TRBJ2-5; 8 bases map to TRBD2. This CDR3 has 14 amino acids. J was trimmed by 4 bases and V by 5 bases; bases with no gene match: 6. Germline assignment: CDR1 SGHTA and CDR2 FQGNSA.

This clonotype was seen repeatedly, ten times or more. This chain connects TRBV7-2 to TRBJ2-3, with D tentatively TRBD1 (6 bases). CDR1 is SGHTA and CDR2 is FQGNSA in the germline V gene. V lost 6 bases and J 5 bases, leaving 15 bases between the germline ends. The length of the CDR3 is 14 residues. As DNA, the CDR3 is TGTGCCAGCAGTCGGAGCCTACAGGGAGATACGCAGTATTTT. This sequence encodes CASSRSLQGDTQYF.

This chain connects TRBV10-3 to TRBJ1-5, with 10 bases aligning to TRBD1. CDR1 and CDR2 from the germline V gene are ENHRY and SYGVKD. The CDR3 has 14 residues. J gave up 6 bases and V 4 bases, and 3 bases lay outside the gene matches. CDR3 DNA sequence: TGTGCCATCAGTGGGACAGGGGGACGTCAGCCCCAGCATTTT. Its protein product is CAISGTGGRQPQHF.

This clonotype has a handful of counts. CDR3 amino acids: CSARGDGNTDTQYF. Written as DNA, the CDR3 is TGCAGTGCTAGAGGAGACGGGAACACAGATACGCAGTATTTT. The chain carries TRBV20-1 and TRBJ2-3; tentative D call: TRBD2 (5 bases). Germline V CDR1 and CDR2: DFQATT, SNEGSKA (reference sequence). The germline V and J ends were trimmed by 1 base and 2 bases, with 10 bases remaining between them. The CDR3 consists of 14 residues.

This clonotype was found many times. The chain joins TRBV19 to TRBJ2-5; TRBD1 matches at 8 bases. The CDR3 extends over 13 amino acids. Germline V lookup: CDR1 LNHDA, CDR2 SQIVND (reference sequence). The trim removed 5 bases at V and 5 bases at J, leaving 4 bases unmatched. CDR3 protein: CASSRQGPETQYF. In DNA, the CDR3 is TGTGCCAGTAGTCGACAGGGGCCGGAGACCCAGTACTTC.

This clonotype was recorded many times. This chain links TRBV7-9 with TRBJ2-7; the D gene is possibly TRBD2 (6 bases). The CDR3 is made up of 15 amino acids. CDR1 and CDR2 (germline): SEHNR, FQNEAQ (reference sequence). V gave up 5 bases and J gave up 0 bases, with 14 bases separating them. The CDR3 bases are TGTGCCAGCAGCCCCGACGGGGGAACCTCCTACGAGCAGTACTTC. Its translation is CASSPDGGTSYEQYF.

The table lists this clonotype with a few counts. The chain is built from TRBV12-3 or TRBV12-4 and TRBJ1-1; 7 nucleotides line up with TRBD1. V shed 4 bases, J shed 2 bases, and the junction held 4 bases outside the gene matches. This CDR3 spans 14 amino acids. The DNA of the CDR3 is TGTGCCAGCAGTTCAGGGGACAGTAACACTGAAGCTTTCTTT. Translating it yields CASSSGDSNTEAFF.

The V and J genes are TRBV9 and TRBJ1-3; D gene unclear. Per germline, CDR1 SGDLS and CDR2 YYNGEE. V lost 2 bases and J 0 bases, leaving 6 bases between the germline ends. The CDR3 covers 14 residues. The CDR3 region has the DNA TGTGCCAGCAGCGTGGGGAACTCTGGAAACACCATATATTTT. This codes for CASSVGNSGNTIYF.

This clonotype was observed many times. The J gene is TRBJ1-1, the V gene TRBV7-3; D gene ambiguous. The germline V and J ends were trimmed by 2 bases and 1 base, with 11 bases remaining between them. The CDR3 is 15 amino acids. CDR1 is SGHTA and CDR2 is FQGTGA in the germline V gene. The CDR3: CASSLGTPKNTEAFF. CDR3 DNA sequence: TGTGCCAGCAGCTTAGGAACTCCAAAGAACACTGAAGCTTTCTTT.

This clonotype was counted many times. V and J are TRBV7-9 and TRBJ2-7; D might be TRBD1 (6 bases). Germline V gene data show CDR1 as SEHNR and CDR2 as FQNEAQ (reference sequence). This CDR3 is 13 amino acids long. Trimming left V 6 bases short and J 0 bases short, with 9 bases between. CDR3 amino acids: CASRTDSSYEQYF. The CDR3 nucleotides read TGTGCCAGCAGAACGGACAGCTCCTACGAGCAGTACTTC.

This clonotype was counted at least ten times. The chain combines TRBV7-2 with TRBJ2-7; D remains ambiguous. This CDR3 is 11 amino acids long. The germline CDR1 and CDR2 sequences are SGHTA and FQGNSA. V was clipped by 2 bases and J by 5 bases, with 4 bases between them. As DNA, the CDR3 is TGTGCCAGCAGCTTACCCCACGAGCAGTACTTC. Protein sequence: CASSLPHEQYF.

This clonotype was seen a few times. This chain connects TRBV4-1 to TRBJ1-2, with D perhaps matching TRBD1 (6 bases). V gave up 2 bases and J gave up 4 bases, with 17 bases separating them. CDR1 is MGHRA, CDR2 YSYEKL, per germline. This CDR3 region has 16 residues. CDR3 sequence: CASSQLSRGSGYGYTF. The CDR3 DNA reads TGCGCCAGCAGCCAACTCTCCAGGGGCTCGGGCTATGGCTACACCTTC.

Only a few counts were recorded for this clonotype. The chain has TRBV7-2 and TRBJ2-1; weak D call: TRBD2 (5 bases). This CDR3 has 11 residues. Germline CDR1 reads SGHTA; CDR2 reads FQGNSA. V lost 6 bases, J lost 8 bases, and 8 bases lay in between. DNA for the CDR3: TGTGCCAGCAGTACCGGGGATGAGCAGTTCTTC. It codes for CASSTGDEQFF. Complete variable domain (other parts from reference TRBV7-2 and TRBJ2-1): GAGVSQSPSNKVTEKGKDVELRCDPISGHTALYWYRQSLGQGLEFLIYFQGNSAPDKSGLPSDRFSAERTGGSVSTLTIQRTQQEDSAVYLCASSTGDEQFFGPGTRLTVL.

This chain joins TRBV9 and TRBJ1-3, with D tentatively TRBD1 (5 bases). This CDR3 has 14 residues. Germline V gene sequence: CDR1 SGDLS, CDR2 YYNGEE. Between the trimmed V and J ends, which lost 6 bases and 0 bases, there was a span of 10 bases. The CDR3 coding sequence is TGTGCCAGCAATCCAGGGAGCTCTGGAAACACCATATATTTT. Translated, it gives CASNPGSSGNTIYF.

This clonotype appeared a few times. V usage is TRBV18 and J usage is TRBJ2-3; 8 bases fit TRBD2. Germline assignment: CDR1 KGHSH and CDR2 LQKENI. This CDR3 has 18 amino acids. J gave up 2 bases and V 1 base, and 11 bases lay outside the gene matches. The CDR3 spells CASSPLALADYATDTQYF. DNA of the CDR3: TGTGCCAGCTCACCACTTGCACTAGCGGACTATGCCACAGATACGCAGTATTTT. The full variable domain, its missing parts supplied by reference TRBV18 and TRBJ2-3, is NAGVMQNPRHLVRRRGQEARLRCSPMKGHSHVYWYRQLPEEGLKFMVYLQKENIIDESGMPKERFSAEFPKEGPSILRIQQVVRGDSAAYFCASSPLALADYATDTQYFGPGTRLTVL.

This clonotype was detected many times. This chain uses TRBV7-8 with TRBJ1-3, with TRBD1 as a possible D gene (5 bases). CDR3 length: 13 amino acids. The germline gives CDR1 SGHVS, CDR2 FQNEAQ. V was clipped by 3 bases and J by 8 bases, with 11 bases between them. The DNA for the CDR3 is TGTGCCAGCAGCTTGACAGCCAGGGACACCATATATTTT. Its translation: CASSLTARDTIYF.

The sample holds many counts of this clonotype. The chain is built from TRBV6-2 or TRBV6-3 and TRBJ2-3; TRBD2 matches at 13 bases. CDR3 size: 17 residues. The germline V gene has CDR1 MNHEY and CDR2 SVGEGT. J lost 4 bases, V lost 8 bases, and 12 bases had no gene match. CDR3 in DNA: TGTGCCAGCGATTTAGGACTAGCGGGAGCTCCCTCAGATACGCAGTATTTT. This encodes CASDLGLAGAPSDTQYF.

This clonotype was detected a few times. The J gene is TRBJ2-5, the V gene TRBV30; D ambiguous. Germline values: CDR1 GTSNPN, CDR2 SVGIG (reference sequence). Trimming removed 3 bases at V and 7 bases at J, with 12 bases between. The CDR3 has 12 residues. The CDR3 region is CAWRAGLGTQYF. Here the CDR3 DNA reads TGTGCCTGGAGGGCCGGGCTCGGGACCCAGTACTTC.